The next 8 T cell receptor beta chains were all read from a single sample in a study of cytomegalovirus exposure and HLA in healthy donors. The PCR made use of 60 Vbeta and 13 Jbeta primers. Profiled with immunoSEQ multiplex PCR; TCRdb holds only in-frame clones, not every one. The sample has fewer than 250,000 clones; the top ten hold roughly 0.89%. Specimen: PBMCs. The receptor source for this set is a woman in her 30s in good health and CMV-seropositive.

The chain employs TRBV10-2 and TRBJ1-5; 9 positions agree with TRBD1. This CDR3 spans 15 amino acids. V gave up 3 bases and J gave up 2 bases; unmatched junction bases: 2. The germline V gene encodes CDR1 WSHSY and CDR2 SAAADI. This CDR3 is CASSERQGGNQPQHF. The CDR3 DNA follows: TGCGCCAGCAGTGAAAGACAGGGGGGCAATCAGCCCCAGCATTTT.

This chain joins TRBV6-6 and TRBJ2-1; 8 bases are shared with TRBD1. J was trimmed by 0 bases and V by 2 bases; bases with no gene match: 3. CDR1 MNHNY and CDR2 SVGAGI come from the germline V gene (reference sequence). The CDR3 extends over 16 amino acids. CDR3 amino acids: CASSYPGQGSYNEQFF. The CDR3 nucleotides read TGTGCCAGCAGTTACCCCGGACAGGGCTCCTACAATGAGCAGTTCTTC.

For the CDR3, the DNA is TGTGCCAGCTCACGGACTCCTCTACAGGGCACCGGGGAGCTGTTTTTT. Protein sequence: CASSRTPLQGTGELFF. The chain combines TRBV18 with TRBJ2-2; weak D call: TRBD1 (6 bases). This CDR3 region has 16 residues. With 4 bases removed from V and 4 bases from J, the gap between germline ends came to 16 bases. CDR1 and CDR2 from the germline V gene are KGHSH and LQKENI.

This chain links TRBV30 with TRBJ2-1, with 8 nucleotides matching TRBD1. The CDR3 has 14 residues. The germline V gene encodes CDR1 GTSNPN and CDR2 SVGIG (reference sequence). V lost 2 bases and J lost 7; bases outside the gene matches: 7. This chain's CDR3 is CAWSWTGFNNEQFF. The CDR3 DNA reads TGTGCCTGGAGTTGGACAGGGTTTAATAATGAGCAGTTCTTC.

The chain combines TRBV7-6 with TRBJ2-7; TRBD1 agrees at 9 bases. V was clipped by 5 bases and J by 2 bases; unmatched bases: 7. Germline lookup yields CDR1 SGHVS and CDR2 FNYEAQ. The CDR3 consists of 15 residues. As DNA, the CDR3 is TGTGCCAGCAGCCCCGGGACAGGGTTTGCCTACGAGCAGTACTTC. It codes for CASSPGTGFAYEQYF.

The chain combines TRBV7-2 with TRBJ1-2; 7 bases map to TRBD1. V lost 3 bases, J lost 4 bases, and 11 bases stayed unmatched. CDR1 SGHTA and CDR2 FQGNSA come from the germline V gene. CDR3 length equals 16 residues. CDR3 sequence (DNA): TGTGCCAGCAGCTTTAGCGAGGGGGCGCTTGGCTATGGCTACACCTTC. Residues: CASSFSEGALGYGYTF.

The CDR3 reads CASSRTLGQPQHF. CDR3 DNA: TGTGCCAGCAGCCGGACACTTGGTCAGCCCCAGCATTTT. The chain recombines TRBV16 with TRBJ1-5, with D maybe TRBD1 (5 bases). Germline V gene lookup returns CDR1 KGHSY and CDR2 FQNENV. The length of the CDR3 is 13 residues. V gave up 4 bases and J gave up 6 bases, with 10 bases separating them.

This chain uses TRBV14 with TRBJ2-6, with no clear D. The germline V and J ends were trimmed by 6 bases and 0 bases, with 3 bases remaining between them. Germline CDR1 SGHDN, CDR2 FVKESK. The CDR3 spans 13 residues. The CDR3 region is CASSNSGANVLTF. The CDR3 bases are TGTGCCAGCAGTAACTCTGGGGCCAACGTCCTGACTTTC.